The 7 T cell receptor beta chains below were found in one sample sequenced in a study of blood T cell repertoires in COVID-19. Using immunoSEQ multiplex PCR, the repertoire was profiled, and TCRdb retains in-frame clones only, with some absent. The sample yields about 290,000 clones, just under 85% seen once. Sequenced material: peripheral blood. The source of these receptors is a woman aged 50 to 60 with active or convalescent COVID-19.

The chain carries TRBV5-1 and TRBJ2-7, with 10 bases matching TRBD1. This CDR3 spans 14 amino acids. Germline values: CDR1 SGHRS, CDR2 YFSETQ. V was pared by 1 base and J by 3 bases, with 1 base of the junction left unmatched. This CDR3 is CASSLRDRGYEQYF. The CDR3 coding sequence is TGCGCCAGCAGCTTGCGGGACAGGGGCTACGAGCAGTACTTC. The full variable domain, its missing parts supplied by reference TRBV5-1 and TRBJ2-7, is KAGVTQTPRYLIKTRGQQVTLSCSPISGHRSVSWYQQTPGQGLQFLFEYFSETQRNKGNFPGRFSGRQFSNSRSEMNVSTLELGDSALYLCASSLRDRGYEQYFGPGTRLTVT.

CDR3 loop: CASSRLAGAYNEQFF. In DNA, the CDR3 is TGTGCCAGCAGCCGACTAGCGGGGGCATACAATGAGCAGTTCTTC. The chain has TRBV11-2 and TRBJ2-1; TRBD2 aligns across 12 bases. The CDR3 has 15 amino acids. V trimming: 5 bases; J trimming: 4 bases; junction bases outside the gene matches: 3. The germline CDR1 and CDR2 sequences are SGHAT and FQNNGV.

The V call is TRBV7-2, the J call TRBJ2-2; tentatively, D is TRBD1 (6 bases). Germline CDR1 SGHTA, CDR2 FQGNSA. This CDR3 is 18 amino acids long. The ends were cut back, 4 bases at V and 7 bases at J, with 25 bases in the middle. The CDR3 here is CASSSEPRGVPSIGELFF. In DNA, the CDR3 is TGTGCCAGCAGCTCAGAACCCAGGGGCGTCCCCTCTATCGGGGAGCTGTTTTTT.

The genes are TRBV4-2 and TRBJ1-2, with TRBD1 matching 9 bases. Losses at the gene ends were 1 base for V and 5 bases for J; bases not matched to a gene: 5. This CDR3 is built from 15 residues. Per germline, CDR1 LGHNA and CDR2 YNFKEQ. In nucleotides, the CDR3 is TGTGCCAGCAGCCAAGGAACGACAGGGGGGTATGGCTACACCTTC. Residues: CASSQGTTGGYGYTF.

The chain couples TRBV18 to TRBJ2-3; D might be TRBD1 (5 bases). There are 15 residues in the CDR3. CDR1 and CDR2 (germline): KGHSH, LQKENI. Trimming removed 5 bases from V and 0 bases from J, with 12 bases in between. The CDR3 coding sequence is TGTGCCAGCTCATTACAGGCGGCTAGCACAGATACGCAGTATTTT. Translating it yields CASSLQAASTDTQYF.

J is TRBJ1-4 and V is TRBV5-5, with 10 nucleotides matching TRBD1. With V trimmed by 5 bases and J by 5 bases, 15 bases remained unmatched. This CDR3 region has 18 residues. From germline, CDR1 is SGHKS and CDR2 YYEKEE (reference sequence). The CDR3 protein is CASSSRGQGVWVNEKLFF. The CDR3 DNA follows: TGTGCCAGCAGTTCCCGAGGACAGGGGGTTTGGGTAAATGAAAAACTGTTTTTT.

The chain links TRBV4-1 to TRBJ2-4; maybe TRBD2 (5 bases). Trimming removed 1 base from V and 0 bases from J, with 7 bases in between. Germline V gene sequence: CDR1 MGHRA, CDR2 YSYEKL. The CDR3 has 15 residues. The CDR3 DNA reads as TGCGCCAGCAGCCAAGTGGCGGGAGCCAAAAACATTCAGTACTTC. It encodes CASSQVAGAKNIQYF.